This T cell receptor (beta chain) is from a study of T cell clones after liver transplantation. As regards this clone: Its cognate antigen is unknown.

Using immunoSEQ multiplex PCR, the repertoire was profiled, and TCRdb retains in-frame clones only, with some absent. The data contain approximately 51,000 clones, roughly nine tenths of them singletons. Study-wide results and limits: Conclusions were preliminary, with small, heterogeneous patient groups. Donor-reactive sequences fell more than third party-reactive ones, suggesting partial deletion. Low donor cell numbers restricted donor-reactive repertoire measurement in two subjects.

CDR1 LNHDA and CDR2 SQIVND come from the germline V gene (reference sequence). With 5 bases clipped from V and 3 bases from J, the junction kept 6 bases outside the gene matches. This CDR3 contains 15 residues. This chain connects TRBV19 to TRBJ2-1; 8 bases are a match to TRBD2. Sequenced here: CD8+ T cells from blood, sampled 12 months after liver transplant. This sequence was found in a human patient who received a liver transplant. Some T cells may be supplied by the graft donor. CDR3 in amino acids: CASSPTSGYYNEQFF. CDR3 bases: TGTGCCAGTAGTCCCACTAGCGGATACTACAATGAGCAGTTCTTC.